The 15 T cell receptor beta chains listed next were all sequenced from one sample in a study of tumor-infiltrating lymphocytes in primary liver carcinoma. The template, about 550 ng total RNA, yielded TCR beta cDNA made with a constant-region primer. Libraries for TCR beta were built through three nested multiplex PCR rounds, which together made up a slightly modified ARM-PCR procedure. The first two PCR rounds used TRBV1-TRBV30 primers with a Cbeta primer, nine to eleven cycles each. TCRdb passed the multiplex PCR reads through MiXCR, listing each CDR3 protein once. This table has about 120,000 distinct CDR3 sequences, about two thirds appearing once. Extraction of RNA together with DNA used about 20-34 mg of unsorted bulk tissue. The sequencing sample was made of tumor-adjacent normal liver tissue. Every receptor here comes from a woman aged 60-75 years with primary liver carcinoma and hepatitis B virus infection.

This clonotype was detected ten times or more. The rearrangement links TRBV5-6 to TRBJ2-1; 15 bases agree with TRBD2. With 5 bases clipped from V and 9 bases from J, the junction kept 9 bases outside the gene matches. Germline V gene lookup returns CDR1 SGHDT and CDR2 YYEEEE. The CDR3 has 16 residues. The CDR3 protein is CASRRGLAGGPSEQFF. CDR3 coding DNA: TGTGCCAGCAGACGAGGACTAGCGGGAGGGCCGTCTGAGCAGTTCTTC. Supplemented by reference TRBV5-6 and TRBJ2-1, the full variable domain reads DAGVTQSPTHLIKTRGQQVTLRCSPKSGHDTVSWYQQALGQGPQFIFQYYEEEERQRGNFPDRFSGHQFPNYSSELNVNALLLGDSALYLCASRRGLAGGPSEQFFGPGTRLTVL.

Remarks on this clonotype: Just one base apart from a much larger clone, this may be a read error. In this CDR3 the conserved last residue, phenylalanine or tryptophan, is missing, so a read error is likely. This chain uses TRBV7-8 with TRBJ1-5, with D possibly being TRBD1 (5 bases). This CDR3 has 14 amino acids. From germline, CDR1 is SGHVS and CDR2 FQNEAQ. V was clipped by 2 bases and J by 6 bases, with 11 bases between them. CDR3 DNA: TGTGCCAGCAGCTTATACAAGGGGAGTCAGCCCCAGCATCTT. This codes for CASSLYKGSQPQHL.

The genes are TRBV12-3 or TRBV12-4 and TRBJ1-2, with D tentatively TRBD1 (5 bases). The V end was cut by 6 bases, the J end by 4 bases, with 12 bases between. The CDR3 contains 13 residues. The CDR3 sequence is CASRRTGTYGYTF. The DNA for the CDR3 is TGTGCCAGCAGGAGGACGGGGACCTATGGCTACACCTTC.

This clonotype showed up many times. The chain links TRBV28 to TRBJ2-3; tentative D call: TRBD2 (5 bases). V lost 4 bases and J lost 3, with 11 bases in between. CDR3 length: 14 residues. CDR1 and CDR2 (germline): MDHEN, SYDVKM. DNA of the CDR3: TGTGCCAGCAGTTCGTTAGCGCAGACAGATACGCAGTATTTT. Translated: CASSSLAQTDTQYF.

Points on this clonotype: The junction does not match germline at one end; this may be a read error. The rearrangement uses TRBV6-1 and TRBJ2-7; possibly TRBD1 for D (6 bases). CDR3 length: 13 residues. Germline CDR1 is MNHNS and CDR2 is SASEGT. The CDR3 sequence: CANTSRGNYEQCF. CDR3 sequence (DNA): TGTGCCAACACCTCAAGGGGGAACTACGAGCAGTGCTTC.

In its sample, this clonotype was seen many times. At one of its ends the junction is not consistent with the germline gene, which may arise from a read error. The genes are TRBV7-9 and TRBJ2-2; maybe TRBD1 (5 bases). Looked up from germline, CDR1 is SEHNR and CDR2 is FQNEAQ (reference sequence). The length of the CDR3 is 14 residues. CDR3 nucleotides: TGTGCCAGCAGTTTAGGACAGAACACCGGGGAGCTGTTTTTT. Its protein product is CASSLGQNTGELFF.

A word on this clonotype: Compared with germline, one end of the junction differs, possibly owing to a read error. The V and J genes are TRBV12-3 or TRBV12-4 and TRBJ1-4, with D possibly matching TRBD1 (6 bases). The CDR3 runs to 15 residues. The CDR3 sequence: CPSSFHGEGGEKLFF. In DNA, the CDR3 is TGTCCCAGCAGTTTTCATGGGGAGGGGGGTGAAAAACTGTTCTTT.

This chain connects TRBV28 to TRBJ1-5; no clear D. The length of the CDR3 is 13 residues. V was cut by 1 base and J by 0 bases, with 1 base left in between. The germline gives CDR1 MDHEN, CDR2 SYDVKM. The CDR3: CASSLFSNQPQHF. The CDR3 region has the DNA TGTGCCAGCAGTTTATTTAGCAATCAGCCCCAGCATTTT.

Points on this clonotype: A single base separates this from a much larger clone, so it may be a read error. The genes are TRBV28 and TRBJ1-2; TRBD1 aligns across 8 bases. J lost 5 bases, V lost 5 bases, and 13 bases had no gene match. CDR1 MDHEN and CDR2 SYDVKM come from the germline V gene. The CDR3 has 16 amino acids. CDR3 region: CASSTLTRQGLYGYTF. The DNA for the CDR3 is TGTGCCAGCAGTACGCTGACGAGACAGGGGCTTTATGGCTACACCTTC.

In the case of this clonotype: A junction end diverges from the germline sequence, so it may reflect a read error. The J gene is TRBJ1-4, the V gene TRBV5-1; D gene ambiguous. The CDR3 length is 16 residues. Germline CDR1 SGHRS, CDR2 YFSETQ. CDR3 sequence reads: CANSSLGRQENEKLFF. DNA of the CDR3: TGCGCCAACAGCTCGCTAGGTCGTCAGGAAAACGAAAAACTGTTTTTT.

As to this clonotype: This may arise from a read error, as a much more abundant clone is one base away. The J gene is TRBJ1-5, the V gene TRBV6-2 or TRBV6-3; 12 bases line up with TRBD1. Germline trimming cut 6 bases from V and 12 bases from J; bases unmatched to any gene: 6. The CDR3 has 13 amino acids. Germline V gene sequence: CDR1 MNHEY, CDR2 SVGEGT. This CDR3 is CASRQGTGGSQHF. CDR3 nucleotides: TGTGCCAGCAGACAAGGGACAGGGGGCAGCCAGCATTTT.

On this clonotype: The junction shows a germline mismatch at one end, possibly a read error. J is TRBJ2-3 and V is TRBV9; TRBD2 matches 9 bases. CDR1 SGDLS and CDR2 YYNGEE come from the germline V gene. The CDR3 loop spans 18 amino acids. The CDR3 DNA is TGTGCCAGCAGCGGGGGATTCGGGCGGGAGGGCCATGGAGATACACAGTATTTT. Translated: CASSGGFGREGHGDTQYF.

This clonotype came up once. The chain recombines TRBV11-2 with TRBJ1-3; D may be TRBD1 (5 bases). Looked up from germline, CDR1 is SGHAT and CDR2 is FQNNGV. This CDR3 spans 14 amino acids. With 11 bases removed from V and 4 bases from J, the gap between germline ends came to 18 bases. The CDR3 DNA sequence: TGTGCCGGCAACCATGGGACGGGCGGAAACACCATATATTTT. Translating it yields CAGNHGTGGNTIYF.

The V and J genes are TRBV10-3 and TRBJ1-5, with D unclear. The ends were cut back, 1 base at V and 5 bases at J, with 9 bases in the middle. Germline CDR1 ENHRY, CDR2 SYGVKD. This CDR3 contains 14 residues. The CDR3 region has the DNA TGTGCCATCAGTGAGTATGAGGGCGATCAGCCCCAGCATTTT. Residues: CAISEYEGDQPQHF.

By share, this clonotype counts as medium-sized (0.01 to 0.1%). V and J are TRBV11-2 and TRBJ2-4; weak D call: TRBD2 (5 bases). Germline V gene data show CDR1 as SGHAT and CDR2 as FQNNGV. The CDR3 covers 13 residues. Trimming cost V 9 bases and J 2 bases, with 11 bases left between them. CDR3 DNA: TGTGCCAGTTCACTAGAGTCCAAAAACATTCAGTACTTC. Translating it yields CASSLESKNIQYF.